This T cell receptor (beta chain) comes out of a study of control samples from healthy donors and cancer patients. Assay: immunoSEQ multiplex PCR; the TCRdb copy retains only in-frame clones and omits some. The sample consists of 130,000 or so clones, 85% to 90% of them appearing once. CDR3 length: 14 residues. Germline-derived CDR1 and CDR2 are MDHEN and SYDVKM. V was trimmed by 7 bases and J by 0 bases, leaving 7 bases between them. Sequencing was carried out using PBMCs. The clonotype originates from a man in his fifties with head and neck cancer. The rearrangement uses TRBV28 and TRBJ1-6, with D uncertain. The CDR3: CASKEGSYNSPLHF. DNA for the CDR3: TGTGCCAGCAAGGAGGGCTCCTATAATTCACCCCTCCACTTT.